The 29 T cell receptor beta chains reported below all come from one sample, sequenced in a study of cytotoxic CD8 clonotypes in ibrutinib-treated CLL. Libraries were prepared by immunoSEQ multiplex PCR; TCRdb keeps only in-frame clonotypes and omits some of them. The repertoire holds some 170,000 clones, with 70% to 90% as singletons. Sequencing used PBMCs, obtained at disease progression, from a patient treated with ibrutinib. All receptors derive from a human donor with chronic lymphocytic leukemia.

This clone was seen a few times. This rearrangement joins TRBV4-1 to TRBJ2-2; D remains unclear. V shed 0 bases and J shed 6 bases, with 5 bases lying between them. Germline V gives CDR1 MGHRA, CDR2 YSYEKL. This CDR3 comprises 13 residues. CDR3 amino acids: CASSQEGPGELFF. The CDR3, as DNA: TGCGCCAGCAGCCAAGAAGGTCCCGGGGAGCTGTTTTTT.

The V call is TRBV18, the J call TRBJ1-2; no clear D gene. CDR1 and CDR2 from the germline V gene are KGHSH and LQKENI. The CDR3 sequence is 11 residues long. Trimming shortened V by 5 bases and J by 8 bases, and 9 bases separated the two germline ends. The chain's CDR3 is CASSGGTGYTF. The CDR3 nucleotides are TGTGCCAGCTCAGGCGGTACGGGCTACACCTTC.

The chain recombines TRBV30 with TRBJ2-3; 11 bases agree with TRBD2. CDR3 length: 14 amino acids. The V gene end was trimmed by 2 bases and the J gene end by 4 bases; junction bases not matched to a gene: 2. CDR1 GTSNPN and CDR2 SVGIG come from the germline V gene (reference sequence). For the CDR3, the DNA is TGTGCCTGGAGTAAGGGACTAGCGGCAGATACGCAGTATTTT. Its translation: CAWSKGLAADTQYF.

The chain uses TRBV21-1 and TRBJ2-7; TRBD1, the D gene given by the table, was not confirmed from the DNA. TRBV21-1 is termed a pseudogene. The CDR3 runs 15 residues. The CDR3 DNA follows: TGTGCCAGCAGCAAAGAGGTCGACAGAGCCTACGAGCAGTACTTC. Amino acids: CASSKEVDRAYEQYF.

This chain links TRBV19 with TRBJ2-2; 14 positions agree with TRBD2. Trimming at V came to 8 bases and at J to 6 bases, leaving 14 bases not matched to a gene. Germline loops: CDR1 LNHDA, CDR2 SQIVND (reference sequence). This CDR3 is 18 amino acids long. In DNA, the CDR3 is TGTGCCAGTTCGACATGGGGACTAGCGGGAGTAAGTCCCGGGGAGCTGTTTTTT. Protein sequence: CASSTWGLAGVSPGELFF.

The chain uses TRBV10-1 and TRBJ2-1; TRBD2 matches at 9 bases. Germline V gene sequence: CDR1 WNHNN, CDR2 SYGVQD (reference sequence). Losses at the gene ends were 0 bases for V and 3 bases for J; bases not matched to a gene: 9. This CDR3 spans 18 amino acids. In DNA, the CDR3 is TGCGCCAGCAGTGAGTCTAGCGGGAGCTACCCCGACTACAATGAGCAGTTCTTC. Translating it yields CASSESSGSYPDYNEQFF.

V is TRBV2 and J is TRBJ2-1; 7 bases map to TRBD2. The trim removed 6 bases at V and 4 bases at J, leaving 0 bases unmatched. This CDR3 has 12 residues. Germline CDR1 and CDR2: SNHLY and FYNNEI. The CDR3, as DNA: TGTGCCAGCAGGGGAGGGTACAATGAGCAGTTCTTC. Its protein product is CASRGGYNEQFF.

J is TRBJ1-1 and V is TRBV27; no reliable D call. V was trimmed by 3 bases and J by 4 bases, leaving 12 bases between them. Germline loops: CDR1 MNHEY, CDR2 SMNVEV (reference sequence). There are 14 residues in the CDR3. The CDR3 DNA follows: TGTGCCAGCAGTTTCCAAACCGAGATCACTGAAGCTTTCTTT. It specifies CASSFQTEITEAFF.

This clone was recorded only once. This chain's CDR3 is CASSIVASGQETQYF. The CDR3 nucleotides read TGTGCCAGTAGTATAGTGGCTAGCGGTCAAGAGACCCAGTACTTC. V and J are TRBV19 and TRBJ2-5, with TRBD2 matching over 7 bases. CDR1 LNHDA and CDR2 SQIVND come from the germline V gene (reference sequence). This CDR3 region has 15 residues. J lost 2 bases, V lost 1 base, and 4 bases had no gene match.

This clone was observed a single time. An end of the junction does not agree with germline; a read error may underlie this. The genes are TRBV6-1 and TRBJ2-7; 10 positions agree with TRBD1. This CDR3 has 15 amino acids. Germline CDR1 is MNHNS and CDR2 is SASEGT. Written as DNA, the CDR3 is TGTGCCAGCAGCGAAGGACAGGGGGGGTCCTACGAGCAGTACTTC. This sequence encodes CASSEGQGGSYEQYF.

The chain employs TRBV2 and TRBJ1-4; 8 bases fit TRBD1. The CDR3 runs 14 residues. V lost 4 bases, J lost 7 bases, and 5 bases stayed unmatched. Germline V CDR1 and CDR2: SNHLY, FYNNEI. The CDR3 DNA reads TGTGCCAGCAGTGGACAGGGGCTTTTTGAAAAACTGTTTTTT. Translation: CASSGQGLFEKLFF.

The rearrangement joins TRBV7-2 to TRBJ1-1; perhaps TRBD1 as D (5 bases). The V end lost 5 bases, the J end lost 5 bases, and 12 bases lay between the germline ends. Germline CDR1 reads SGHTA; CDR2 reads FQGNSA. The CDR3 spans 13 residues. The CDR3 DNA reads TGTGCCAGCAGCGTAACTCAGGGAACTGAAGCTTTCTTT. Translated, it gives CASSVTQGTEAFF.

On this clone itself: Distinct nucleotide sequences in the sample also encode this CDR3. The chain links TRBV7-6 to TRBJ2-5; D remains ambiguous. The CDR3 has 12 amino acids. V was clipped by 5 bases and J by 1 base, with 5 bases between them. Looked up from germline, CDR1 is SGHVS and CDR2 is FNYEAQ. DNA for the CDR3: TGTGCCAGCAGCCTGCCCCAAGAGACCCAGTACTTC. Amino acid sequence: CASSLPQETQYF.

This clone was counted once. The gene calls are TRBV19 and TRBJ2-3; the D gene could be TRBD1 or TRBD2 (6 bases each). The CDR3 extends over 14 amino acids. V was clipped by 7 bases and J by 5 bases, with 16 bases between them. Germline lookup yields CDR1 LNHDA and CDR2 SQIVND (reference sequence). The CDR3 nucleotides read TGTGCCAGTAACATAGGGGGGCTCGTAGATACGCAGTATTTT. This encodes CASNIGGLVDTQYF.

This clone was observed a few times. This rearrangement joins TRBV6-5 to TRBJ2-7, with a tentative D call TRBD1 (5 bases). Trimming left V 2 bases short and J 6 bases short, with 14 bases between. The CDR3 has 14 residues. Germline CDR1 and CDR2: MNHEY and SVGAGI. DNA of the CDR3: TGTGCCAGCAGTTACGATCGGACAATTACCGAGCAGTACTTC. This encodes CASSYDRTITEQYF.

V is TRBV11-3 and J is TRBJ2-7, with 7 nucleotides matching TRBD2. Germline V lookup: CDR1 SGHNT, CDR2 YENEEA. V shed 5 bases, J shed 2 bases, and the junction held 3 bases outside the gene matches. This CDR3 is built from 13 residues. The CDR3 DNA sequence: TGTGCCAGCAGCCCTCGGGGGGCCTACGAGCAGTACTTC. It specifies CASSPRGAYEQYF.

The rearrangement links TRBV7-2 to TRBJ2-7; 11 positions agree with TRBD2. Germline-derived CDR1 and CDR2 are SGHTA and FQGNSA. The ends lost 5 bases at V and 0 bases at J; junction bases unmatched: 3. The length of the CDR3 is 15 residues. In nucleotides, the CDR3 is TGTGCCAGCAGCGCCGGGACTAGCGGCTCCTACGAGCAGTACTTC. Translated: CASSAGTSGSYEQYF.

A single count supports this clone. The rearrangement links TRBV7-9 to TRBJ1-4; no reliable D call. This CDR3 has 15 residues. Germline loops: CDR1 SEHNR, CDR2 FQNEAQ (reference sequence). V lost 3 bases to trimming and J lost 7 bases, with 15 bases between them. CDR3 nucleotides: TGTGCCAGCAGCTTCGTTCCCCTGGGGAGTGAAAAACTGTTTTTT. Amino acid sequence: CASSFVPLGSEKLFF.

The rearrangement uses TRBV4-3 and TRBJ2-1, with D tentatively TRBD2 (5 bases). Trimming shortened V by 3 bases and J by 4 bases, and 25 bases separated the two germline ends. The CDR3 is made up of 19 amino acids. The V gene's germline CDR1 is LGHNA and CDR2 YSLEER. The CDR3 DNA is TGCGCCAGCAGCCATTCCGTAGTCAGCGGTGGCAGTGGTTACAATGAGCAGTTCTTC. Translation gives CASSHSVVSGGSGYNEQFF.

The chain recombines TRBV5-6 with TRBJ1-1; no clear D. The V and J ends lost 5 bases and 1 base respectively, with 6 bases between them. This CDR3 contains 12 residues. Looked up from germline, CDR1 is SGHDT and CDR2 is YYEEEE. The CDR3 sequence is CASRSENTEAFF. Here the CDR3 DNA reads TGTGCCAGCAGGTCAGAGAACACTGAAGCTTTCTTT.

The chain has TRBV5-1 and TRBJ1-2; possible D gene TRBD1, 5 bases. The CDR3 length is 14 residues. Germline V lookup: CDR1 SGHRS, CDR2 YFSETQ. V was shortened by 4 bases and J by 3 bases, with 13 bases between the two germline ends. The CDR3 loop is CASSPRDGDYGYTF. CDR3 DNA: TGCGCCAGCAGCCCTAGGGACGGGGACTATGGCTACACCTTC.

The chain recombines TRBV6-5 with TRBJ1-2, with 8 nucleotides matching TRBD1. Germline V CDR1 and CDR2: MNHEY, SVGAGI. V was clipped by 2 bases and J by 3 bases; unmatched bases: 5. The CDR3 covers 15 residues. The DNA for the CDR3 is TGTGCCAGCAGTTACAGGACAGGGCGAGACTATGGCTACACCTTC. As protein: CASSYRTGRDYGYTF.

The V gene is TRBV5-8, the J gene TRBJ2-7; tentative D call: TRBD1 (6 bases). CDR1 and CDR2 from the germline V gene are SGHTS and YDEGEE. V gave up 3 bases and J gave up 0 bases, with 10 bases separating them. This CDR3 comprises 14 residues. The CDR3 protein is CASSSDRNSYEQYF. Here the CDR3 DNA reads TGTGCCAGCAGCTCAGACAGGAACTCCTACGAGCAGTACTTC.

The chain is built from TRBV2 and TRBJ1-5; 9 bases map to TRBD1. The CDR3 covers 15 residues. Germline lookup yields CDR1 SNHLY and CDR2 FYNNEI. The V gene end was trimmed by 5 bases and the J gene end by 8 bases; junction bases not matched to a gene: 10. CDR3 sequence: CASSQEQGAAEPQHF. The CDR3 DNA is TGTGCCAGCAGTCAAGAACAGGGGGCGGCGGAGCCCCAGCATTTT.

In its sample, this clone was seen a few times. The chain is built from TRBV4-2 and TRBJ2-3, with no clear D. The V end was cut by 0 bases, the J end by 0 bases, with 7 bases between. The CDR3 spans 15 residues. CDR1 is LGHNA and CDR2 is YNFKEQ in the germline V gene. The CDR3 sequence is CASSQDRISTDTQYF. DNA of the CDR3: TGTGCCAGCAGCCAAGACCGTATTAGCACAGATACGCAGTATTTT.

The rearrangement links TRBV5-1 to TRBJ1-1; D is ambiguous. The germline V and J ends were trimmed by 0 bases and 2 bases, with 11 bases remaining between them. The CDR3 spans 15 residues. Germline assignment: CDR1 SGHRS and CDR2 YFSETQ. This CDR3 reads CASSLDGQPNTEAFF. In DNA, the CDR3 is TGCGCCAGCAGCTTGGACGGGCAGCCCAACACTGAAGCTTTCTTT.

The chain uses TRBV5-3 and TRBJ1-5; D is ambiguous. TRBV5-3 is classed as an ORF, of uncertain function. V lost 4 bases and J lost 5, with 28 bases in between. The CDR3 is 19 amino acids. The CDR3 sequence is CARSTVGPARRWEDQPQHF. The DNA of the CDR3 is TGTGCCAGAAGCACTGTAGGCCCAGCACGTAGGTGGGAAGATCAGCCCCAGCATTTT.

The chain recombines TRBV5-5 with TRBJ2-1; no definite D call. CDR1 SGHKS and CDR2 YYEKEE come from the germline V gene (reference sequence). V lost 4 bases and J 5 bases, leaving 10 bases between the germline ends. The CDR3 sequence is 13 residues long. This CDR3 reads CASSIWPDNEQFF. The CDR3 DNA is TGTGCCAGCAGCATCTGGCCGGACAATGAGCAGTTCTTC.

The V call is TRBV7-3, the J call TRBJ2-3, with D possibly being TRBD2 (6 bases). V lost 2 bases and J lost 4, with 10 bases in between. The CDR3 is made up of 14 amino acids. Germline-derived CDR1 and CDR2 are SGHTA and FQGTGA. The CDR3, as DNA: TGTGCCAGCAGCTTAGCGGGGTGGGCAGATACGCAGTATTTT. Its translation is CASSLAGWADTQYF.